This T cell receptor beta chain came from a study of blood T cells in healthy people across ages. Study overall: Template-switching capture recovered about one barcoded beta molecule per two T cells.

Germline assignment: CDR1 SGHAT and CDR2 FQDESV (reference sequence). The CDR3 spans 14 residues. The ends were cut back, 5 bases at V and 4 bases at J, with 14 bases in the middle. The study's findings and limits: Calculation of diversity from one million T cells yielded estimates considered to be underestimates. Observed TCR beta diversity per million T cells went down as age went up. This fall followed a roughly linear course with age.

A second roughly 7 to 11 cycle PCR used barcoded and J-beta primers. TCRdb itself ran the 5' RACE reads through MiXCR, one entry per CDR3 protein. The top ten hold 8.7% of the sample, which has over 450,000 distinct CDR3 sequences, nearly 25% seen once. This clonotype was found a few times. Its antigen is currently unknown. The same sample was also studied in work on T cells of mothers and their children. From that report: It was related mother-child pairs that showed slightly higher overlap than unrelated pairs, without reaching significance.

Sequenced material: blood. This chain joins TRBV11-1 and TRBJ1-1; a weak D match, TRBD1 (6 bases). This TCR was recovered from a boy under 18 in good health. The CDR3 DNA sequence: TGTGCCAGCAGCCCAAATCCAGGGGCCACTGAAGCTTTCTTT. Protein product: CASSPNPGATEAFF.